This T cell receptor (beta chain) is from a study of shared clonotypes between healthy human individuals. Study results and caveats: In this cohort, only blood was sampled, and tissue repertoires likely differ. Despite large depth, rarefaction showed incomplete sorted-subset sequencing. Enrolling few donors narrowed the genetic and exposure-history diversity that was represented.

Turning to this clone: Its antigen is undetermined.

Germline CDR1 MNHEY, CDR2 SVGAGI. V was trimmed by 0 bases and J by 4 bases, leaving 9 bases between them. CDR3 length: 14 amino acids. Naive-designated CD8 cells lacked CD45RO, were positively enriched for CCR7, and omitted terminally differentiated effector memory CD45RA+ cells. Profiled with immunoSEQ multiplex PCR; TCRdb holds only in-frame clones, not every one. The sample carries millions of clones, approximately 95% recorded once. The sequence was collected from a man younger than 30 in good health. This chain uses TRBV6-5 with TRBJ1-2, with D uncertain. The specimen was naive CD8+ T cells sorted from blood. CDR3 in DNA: TGTGCCAGCAGTTACTCGATAACGGGCTATGGCTACACCTTC. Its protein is CASSYSITGYGYTF.